This TCR beta chain was captured by sequencing in a study of blood T cells in healthy people across ages. Broader study findings: Researchers deemed the diversity estimates from one million T cells underestimates.

Ranging in age from about 6 to 95, the donors were healthy Caucasian individuals from Russia. Every participating donor contributed roughly 11 milliliters of peripheral blood through a draw. A second PCR, run for roughly 7 to 12 cycles, used a sample-barcoded 5' primer plus a J-beta primer mix. From each sample, at least 2.5 million paired-end reads containing CDR3 were obtained. TCRdb redid the calling of the 5' RACE reads with MiXCR, one entry per CDR3 protein. The data hold roughly 790,000 distinct CDR3 sequences, with approximately 43% observed a single time. To note about this clonotype: Its cognate antigen is unknown.

V lost 5 bases, J lost 5 bases, and 7 bases lay in between. Per the germline V gene, CDR1 is SEHNR and CDR2 is FQNEAQ (reference sequence). The CDR3 is 11 amino acids. This sequence joins TRBV7-9 and TRBJ2-7; D remains ambiguous. The specimen sequenced was blood. This receptor was identified in a woman in her sixties or seventies in good health. The CDR3 spells CASSPINEQYF. The DNA of the CDR3 is TGTGCCAGCAGCCCGATCAACGAGCAGTACTTC.